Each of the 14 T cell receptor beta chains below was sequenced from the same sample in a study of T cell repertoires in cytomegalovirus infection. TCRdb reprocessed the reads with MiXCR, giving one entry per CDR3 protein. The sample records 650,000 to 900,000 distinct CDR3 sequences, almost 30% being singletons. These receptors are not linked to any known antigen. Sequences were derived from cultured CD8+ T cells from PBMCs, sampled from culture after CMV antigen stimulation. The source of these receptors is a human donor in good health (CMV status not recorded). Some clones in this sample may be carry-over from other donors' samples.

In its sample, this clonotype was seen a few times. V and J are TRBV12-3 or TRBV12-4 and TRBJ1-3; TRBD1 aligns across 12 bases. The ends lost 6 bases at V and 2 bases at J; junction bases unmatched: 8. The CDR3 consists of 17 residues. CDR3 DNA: TGTGCCAGCAGCCCTCCCGGGACAGGGGGCGCTGGAAACACCATATATTTT. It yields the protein CASSPPGTGGAGNTIYF.

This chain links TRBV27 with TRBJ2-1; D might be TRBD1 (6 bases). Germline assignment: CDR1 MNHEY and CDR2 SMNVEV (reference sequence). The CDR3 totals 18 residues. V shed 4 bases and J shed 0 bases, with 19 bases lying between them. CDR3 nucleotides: TGTGCCAGCAGTTCCGCGGGCTCAGGGGAGTGCTCCTACAATGAGCAGTTCTTC. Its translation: CASSSAGSGECSYNEQFF.

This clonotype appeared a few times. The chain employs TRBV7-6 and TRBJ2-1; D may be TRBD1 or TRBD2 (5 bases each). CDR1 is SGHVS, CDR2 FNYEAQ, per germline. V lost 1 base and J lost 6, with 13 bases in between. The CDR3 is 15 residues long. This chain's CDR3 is CASSLVFGGTNEQFF. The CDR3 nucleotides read TGTGCCAGCAGCTTAGTATTTGGGGGTACCAATGAGCAGTTCTTC.

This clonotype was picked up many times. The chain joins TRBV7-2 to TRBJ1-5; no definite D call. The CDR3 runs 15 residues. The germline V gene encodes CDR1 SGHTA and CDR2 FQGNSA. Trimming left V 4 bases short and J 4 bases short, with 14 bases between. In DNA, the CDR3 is TGTGCCAGCAGCTCCCGCCCGGGTCGGAATCAGCCCCAGCATTTT. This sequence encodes CASSSRPGRNQPQHF.

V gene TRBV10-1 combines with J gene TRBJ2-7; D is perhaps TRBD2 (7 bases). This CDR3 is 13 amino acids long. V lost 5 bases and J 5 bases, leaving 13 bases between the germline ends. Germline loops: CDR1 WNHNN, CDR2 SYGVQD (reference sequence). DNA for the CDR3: TGCGCCAGCAGTAATGGGGGGGCGCACGAGCAGTACTTC. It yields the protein CASSNGGAHEQYF.

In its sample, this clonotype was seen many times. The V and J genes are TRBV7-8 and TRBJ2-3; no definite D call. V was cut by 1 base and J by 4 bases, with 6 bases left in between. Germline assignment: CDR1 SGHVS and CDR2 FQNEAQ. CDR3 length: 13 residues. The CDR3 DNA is TGTGCCAGCAGCTTAGAGAGCTCAGATACGCAGTATTTT. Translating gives CASSLESSDTQYF. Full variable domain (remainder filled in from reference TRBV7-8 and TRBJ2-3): GAGVSQSPRYKVAKRGQDVALRCDPISGHVSLFWYQQALGQGPEFLTYFQNEAQLDKSGLPSDRFFAERPEGSVSTLKIQRTQQEDSAVYLCASSLESSDTQYFGPGTRLTVL.

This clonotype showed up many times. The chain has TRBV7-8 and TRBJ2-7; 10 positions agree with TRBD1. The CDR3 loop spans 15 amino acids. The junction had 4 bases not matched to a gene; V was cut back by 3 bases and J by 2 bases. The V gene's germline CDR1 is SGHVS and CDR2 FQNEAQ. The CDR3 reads CASSFRDRGPYEQYV. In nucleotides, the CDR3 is TGTGCCAGCAGCTTCAGGGACAGGGGACCCTACGAGCAGTACGTC.

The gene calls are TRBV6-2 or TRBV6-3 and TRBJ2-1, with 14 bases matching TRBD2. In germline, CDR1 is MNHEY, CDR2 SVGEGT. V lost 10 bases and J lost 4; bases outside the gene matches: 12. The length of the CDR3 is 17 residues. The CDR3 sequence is CATTPPGLAGVYNEQFF. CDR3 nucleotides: TGTGCCACAACGCCCCCGGGACTAGCGGGGGTTTACAATGAGCAGTTCTTC.

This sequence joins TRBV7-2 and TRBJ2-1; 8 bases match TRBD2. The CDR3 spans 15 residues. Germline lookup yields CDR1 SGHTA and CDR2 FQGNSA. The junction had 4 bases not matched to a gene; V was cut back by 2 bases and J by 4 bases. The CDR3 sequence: CASSLTSGKYNEQFF. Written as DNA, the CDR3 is TGTGCCAGCAGCTTAACTAGCGGAAAATACAATGAGCAGTTCTTC.

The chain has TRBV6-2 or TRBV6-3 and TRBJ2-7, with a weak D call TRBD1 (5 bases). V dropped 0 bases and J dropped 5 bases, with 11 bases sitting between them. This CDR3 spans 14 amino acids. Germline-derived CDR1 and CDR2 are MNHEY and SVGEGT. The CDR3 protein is CASSYSSGFDEQYV. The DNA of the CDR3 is TGTGCCAGCAGTTACTCTTCAGGGTTTGACGAGCAGTACGTC.

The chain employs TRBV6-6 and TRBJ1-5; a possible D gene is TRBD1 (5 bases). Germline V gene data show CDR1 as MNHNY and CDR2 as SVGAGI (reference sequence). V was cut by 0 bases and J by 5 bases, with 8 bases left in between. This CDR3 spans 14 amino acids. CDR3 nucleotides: TGTGCCAGCAGTTACTCAAGGGGCGATCAGCCCCAGCATTTT. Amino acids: CASSYSRGDQPQHF.

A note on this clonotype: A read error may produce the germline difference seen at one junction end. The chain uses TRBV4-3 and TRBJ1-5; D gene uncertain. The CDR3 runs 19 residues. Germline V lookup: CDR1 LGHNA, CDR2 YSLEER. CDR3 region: CVSSQGMLKGPGMDQPQHF. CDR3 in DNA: TGCGTCAGCAGCCAAGGGATGCTAAAAGGTCCCGGCATGGATCAGCCCCAGCATTTT.

CDR3 in DNA: TGCGCCAGCAGTCCCCGGCTAGAGCGGGGGAGGGATACGCAGTATTTT. Protein sequence: CASSPRLERGRDTQYF. The rearrangement uses TRBV23-1 and TRBJ2-3, with 8 nucleotides matching TRBD2. TRBV23-1 is recorded as an ORF, its role being uncertain. This CDR3 contains 16 residues. Trimming took 4 bases from V and 6 from J; bases not matched to a gene: 12.

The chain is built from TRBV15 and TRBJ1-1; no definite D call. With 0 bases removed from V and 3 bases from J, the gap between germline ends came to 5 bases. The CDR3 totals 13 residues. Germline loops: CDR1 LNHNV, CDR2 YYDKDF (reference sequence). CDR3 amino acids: CATSRDTDTEAFF. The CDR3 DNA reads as TGTGCCACCAGCAGAGATACGGACACTGAAGCTTTCTTT.